The rows below give T cell receptor beta chains drawn from one sample of a study of identical twins. TCRdb re-called the 5' RACE reads through MiXCR, storing one row per CDR3 protein. The sample lists 300,000 to 350,000 distinct CDR3 sequences; roughly 12% were seen once. The same data also went into a second study, on yellow fever vaccine responses in identical twins.

Sequencing input: CD8+ T cells sorted from blood. The receptors were sampled from a woman between 18 and 29 years old in good health. CDR3s include the opening cysteine and the closing phenylalanine or tryptophan. The D gene is left open where the match is weak. Not every row has a clone size; where given, it reads once, few, many or a size class.

j_call v_call d_call clone_size cdr3_aa cdr3_nt
TRBJ2-1 TRBV20-1 . few CSARGADHYNEQFF TGCAGTGCTAGAGGGGCGGACCACTACAATGAGCAGTTCTTC
TRBJ2-7 TRBV29-1 . few CSVDTGLAYEQYF TGCAGCGTAGACACCGGACTGGCCTACGAGCAGTACTTC
TRBJ2-2 TRBV12-3/TRBV12-4 TRBD1 . CASSSTGQGAGELFF TGTGCCAGCAGTTCCACGGGACAGGGTGCCGGGGAGCTGTTTTTT
TRBJ2-1 TRBV4-1 . . CASSLPDTYSYNEQFF TGCGCCAGCAGCCTCCCGGACACCTACTCCTACAATGAGCAGTTCTTC
TRBJ2-1 TRBV27 . few CASSLGDIPYNEQFF TGTGCCAGCAGTTTAGGTGACATCCCTTACAATGAGCAGTTCTTC
TRBJ1-2 TRBV5-5 . . CASSFVGKGQLYGYTF TGTGCCAGCAGCTTTGTCGGGAAAGGACAGCTCTATGGCTACACCTTC
TRBJ2-1 TRBV20-1 TRBD2 few CSAGGDPWPYNEQFF TGCAGTGCTGGGGGGGACCCCTGGCCCTACAATGAGCAGTTCTTC
TRBJ1-6 TRBV10-2 . . CASTPGTPPLHF TGCGCCAGCACCCCCGGTACTCCACCCCTCCACTTT
TRBJ2-5 TRBV2 . . CASPATPGTITYAETQETQYF TGTGCCAGCCCGGCCACCCCCGGGACCATTACATACGCAGAAACCCAAGAGACCCAGTACTTC
TRBJ2-2 TRBV7-9 . few CASSPPVTRTGELFF TGTGCCAGCAGCCCCCCGGTGACCCGGACCGGGGAGCTGTTTTTT
TRBJ1-1 TRBV15 . . CATSGEVNTEAFF TGTGCCACCAGCGGCGAAGTGAACACTGAAGCTTTCTTT
TRBJ2-3 TRBV12-3/TRBV12-4 . . CASNQGAVLSADTQYF TGTGCCAGCAACCAAGGAGCGGTTTTGAGCGCAGATACGCAGTATTTT
TRBJ2-1 TRBV3-1 TRBD2 . CASSQDLGLAGRSSYNEQFF TGTGCCAGCAGCCAAGATCTAGGACTAGCAGGACGAAGCTCCTACAATGAGCAGTTCTTC
TRBJ2-1 TRBV27 . . CASSLTRSGTANEQFF TGTGCCAGCAGTTTAACCCGGTCGGGGACTGCCAATGAGCAGTTCTTC
TRBJ1-1 TRBV20-1 TRBD1 . CSASLWGTGWTEAFF TGCAGTGCTAGCCTCTGGGGGACAGGGTGGACTGAAGCTTTCTTT
TRBJ1-1 TRBV10-3 . . CAISPTGNTEAFF TGTGCCATCAGCCCGACAGGGAACACTGAAGCTTTCTTT
TRBJ2-3 TRBV7-6 TRBD2 . CASSYRKGLANTDTQYF TGTGCCAGCAGCTACCGAAAGGGACTAGCTAATACAGATACGCAGTATTTT